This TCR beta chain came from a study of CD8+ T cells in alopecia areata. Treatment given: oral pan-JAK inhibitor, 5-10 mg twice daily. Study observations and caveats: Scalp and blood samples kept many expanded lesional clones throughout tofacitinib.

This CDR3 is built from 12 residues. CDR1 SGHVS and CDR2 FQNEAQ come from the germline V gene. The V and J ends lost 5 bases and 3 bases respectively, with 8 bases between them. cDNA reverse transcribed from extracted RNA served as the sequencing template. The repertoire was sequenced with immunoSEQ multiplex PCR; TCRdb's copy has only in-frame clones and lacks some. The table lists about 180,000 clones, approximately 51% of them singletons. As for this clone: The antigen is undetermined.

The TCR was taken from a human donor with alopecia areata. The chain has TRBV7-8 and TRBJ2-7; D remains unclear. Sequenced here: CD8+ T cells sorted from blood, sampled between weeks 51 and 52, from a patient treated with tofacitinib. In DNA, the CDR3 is TGTGCCAGCAGCCCGGGTAGCTACGAGCAGTACTTC. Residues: CASSPGSYEQYF.